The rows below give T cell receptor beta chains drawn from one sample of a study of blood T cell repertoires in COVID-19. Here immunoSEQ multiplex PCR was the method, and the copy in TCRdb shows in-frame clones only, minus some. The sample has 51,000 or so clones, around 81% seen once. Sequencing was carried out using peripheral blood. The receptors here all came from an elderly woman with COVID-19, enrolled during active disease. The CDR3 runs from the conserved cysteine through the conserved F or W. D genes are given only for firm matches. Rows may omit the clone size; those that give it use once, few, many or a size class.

DNA: TGTGCCAGCTTAGCGGAGGGGGGGGAGCTGTTTTTT
CDR3: CASLAEGGELFF
D: NA
V: TRBV3-1/TRBV3-2
J: TRBJ2-2
size: NA

DNA: TGCGCCAGCAGCTTGACAGGGGAGGGCAATCAGCCCCAGCATTTT
CDR3: CASSLTGEGNQPQHF
D: TRBD1
V: TRBV5-1
J: TRBJ1-5
size: NA

DNA: TGTGCCATCAGTGCTGGACTAGCGGGAGGGGGCGGGGAGCTGTTTTTT
CDR3: CAISAGLAGGGGELFF
D: TRBD2
V: TRBV10-3
J: TRBJ2-2
size: NA

DNA: TGTGCCACCAGCAGAGATTCCCCCAGCTCTGGAAACACCATATATTTT
CDR3: CATSRDSPSSGNTIYF
D: NA
V: TRBV15
J: TRBJ1-3
size: once

DNA: TGTGCCATCAGTGATTCTCCTATGGAAGCTTTCTTT
CDR3: CAISDSPMEAFF
D: NA
V: TRBV10-3
J: TRBJ1-1
size: NA

DNA: TGCGCCAGCAGCCAAGAGTGGCGGGGTGAGCAGTTCTTC
CDR3: CASSQEWRGEQFF
D: NA
V: TRBV4-1
J: TRBJ2-1
size: few

DNA: TGCGCCAGCAGCCAAGATTTCCCGGGAGGATACGAGCAGTACTTC
CDR3: CASSQDFPGGYEQYF
D: TRBD2
V: TRBV4-1
J: TRBJ2-7
size: NA

DNA: TGTGCCAGCTCGTCGAACAGCAATTCACCCCTCCACTTT
CDR3: CASSSNSNSPLHF
D: NA
V: TRBV18
J: TRBJ1-6
size: NA

DNA: TGTGCCTGGAGTGTTGACAGGGGGCTGGCTAATGAAAAACTGTTTTTT
CDR3: CAWSVDRGLANEKLFF
D: TRBD1
V: TRBV30
J: TRBJ1-4
size: once

DNA: TGCGCCAGCAGCTCCCGGGACAGCCTCCACAATGAGCAGTTCTTC
CDR3: CASSSRDSLHNEQFF
D: TRBD1
V: TRBV5-1
J: TRBJ2-1
size: few

DNA: TGCGCCAGTGCACAGGGGGCCTACGAGCAGTACTTC
CDR3: CASAQGAYEQYF
D: TRBD1
V: TRBV10-2
J: TRBJ2-7
size: NA

DNA: TGTGCCAGCAGTCAGGGAGGGGTGTCTAATGAAAAACTGTTTTTT
CDR3: CASSQGGVSNEKLFF
D: NA
V: TRBV2
J: TRBJ1-4
size: few

DNA: TGTGCCAGCAGAACCGGGACAGCTAATCAGCCCCAGCATTTT
CDR3: CASRTGTANQPQHF
D: TRBD1
V: TRBV28
J: TRBJ1-5
size: NA

DNA: TGTGCCATCAGTGTAGGAGCGGGAGGGCACTCCTACGAGCAGTACTTC
CDR3: CAISVGAGGHSYEQYF
D: TRBD2
V: TRBV10-3
J: TRBJ2-7
size: few

DNA: TGTGCCATCAGTGAGACCGGGACAGGGGGAGACGAGCAGTACTTC
CDR3: CAISETGTGGDEQYF
D: TRBD1
V: TRBV10-3
J: TRBJ2-7
size: NA

DNA: TGTGCCAGTAGTACCCGACAGAGCAATCAGCCCCAGCATTTT
CDR3: CASSTRQSNQPQHF
D: NA
V: TRBV19
J: TRBJ1-5
size: NA

DNA: TGTGCCAGCAGTCCCCCAACCGGGGAGCTGTTTTTT
CDR3: CASSPPTGELFF
D: NA
V: TRBV12-3/TRBV12-4
J: TRBJ2-2
size: NA

DNA: TGTGCCAGCAGCTTAAGGGGGACAGGGCCAAACACTGAAGCTTTCTTT
CDR3: CASSLRGTGPNTEAFF
D: TRBD1
V: TRBV7-3
J: TRBJ1-1
size: NA

DNA: TGTGCCACCCACAGGGGGCGAACAAATGAGCAGTTCTTC
CDR3: CATHRGRTNEQFF
D: TRBD1
V: TRBV19
J: TRBJ2-1
size: NA

DNA: TGTGCCAGCAGCGAGACAGGGCCTGGAAACACCATATATTTT
CDR3: CASSETGPGNTIYF
D: TRBD1
V: TRBV5-8
J: TRBJ1-3
size: NA

DNA: TGTGCCAGCAGCCAAGGAGCGTGGGAGCAGTTCTTC
CDR3: CASSQGAWEQFF
D: NA
V: TRBV3-1/TRBV3-2
J: TRBJ2-1
size: NA

DNA: TGTGCCAGTAGTATAGCTGCGGGGGGATACAATGAGCAGTTCTTC
CDR3: CASSIAAGGYNEQFF
D: TRBD2
V: TRBV19
J: TRBJ2-1
size: NA

DNA: TGTGCCAGCAGCGAATGGACTAGCGGTACCTACAATGAGCAGTTCTTC
CDR3: CASSEWTSGTYNEQFF
D: TRBD2
V: TRBV7-9
J: TRBJ2-1
size: NA

DNA: TGTGCCAGCAGCCGCGGACAGGTAGCAACTAATGAAAAACTGTTTTTT
CDR3: CASSRGQVATNEKLFF
D: TRBD1
V: TRBV7-8
J: TRBJ1-4
size: NA

DNA: TGTGCCAGCAGCAAACCACTAGCGGGAGGAGAGACCCAGTACTTC
CDR3: CASSKPLAGGETQYF
D: NA
V: TRBV21-1
J: TRBJ2-5
size: NA

DNA: TGCGCCAGCAGCCAACGACACGAGATGAACACTGAAGCTTTCTTT
CDR3: CASSQRHEMNTEAFF
D: NA
V: TRBV4-1
J: TRBJ1-1
size: NA

DNA: TGTGCCACCCGACAGCCACCCTCCTACGAGCAGTACTTC
CDR3: CATRQPPSYEQYF
D: NA
V: TRBV7-2
J: TRBJ2-7
size: NA

DNA: TGTGCCAGCAGCCCAAGGACAGGGGGCACGAACACTGAAGCTTTCTTT
CDR3: CASSPRTGGTNTEAFF
D: TRBD1
V: TRBV7-9
J: TRBJ1-1
size: NA

DNA: TGTGCCAGCTCACAGAGACAGGGGGCCAATGAGCAGTTCTTC
CDR3: CASSQRQGANEQFF
D: TRBD1
V: TRBV18
J: TRBJ2-1
size: NA

DNA: TGTGCCTGGGTACAGGGGCCGGGAGAGACCCAGTACTTC
CDR3: CAWVQGPGETQYF
D: TRBD1
V: TRBV30
J: TRBJ2-5
size: NA

DNA: TGCAGCGCCCGGGAGTACTACGAGCAGTACTTC
CDR3: CSAREYYEQYF
D: NA
V: TRBV29-1
J: TRBJ2-7
size: NA

DNA: TGTGCCAGCAGCCAAGATCGAGGAAGGAACTTACCCCTCCACTTT
CDR3: CASSQDRGRNLPLHF
D: NA
V: TRBV3-1/TRBV3-2
J: TRBJ1-6
size: NA

DNA: TGTGCCAGCAGTAAATCGGGACAGGGGAGAAACGAGCAGTACTTC
CDR3: CASSKSGQGRNEQYF
D: TRBD1
V: TRBV25-1
J: TRBJ2-7
size: few

DNA: TGTGCCACCAGCGACGGGCAGGGGATTTTAGAGGAGCAGTTCTTC
CDR3: CATSDGQGILEEQFF
D: NA
V: TRBV24-1
J: TRBJ2-1
size: NA

DNA: TGTGCCAGCAGCTCCGATGGACTGACCTACAATGAGCAGTTCTTC
CDR3: CASSSDGLTYNEQFF
D: NA
V: TRBV7-3
J: TRBJ2-1
size: NA

DNA: TGTGCCAGTAGTAGCGGACCGGGACTAGCGGGCTACTCCTACAATGAGCAGTTCTTC
CDR3: CASSSGPGLAGYSYNEQFF
D: TRBD2
V: TRBV19
J: TRBJ2-1
size: NA

DNA: TGTGCCTGCAGACTAGCGGCCACAGATACGCAGTATTTT
CDR3: CACRLAATDTQYF
D: TRBD2
V: TRBV30
J: TRBJ2-3
size: NA

DNA: TGTGCCAGCAGCCGAACGGGACAGGGGATAATATACAATGAGCAGTTCTTC
CDR3: CASSRTGQGIIYNEQFF
D: TRBD1
V: TRBV4-2
J: TRBJ2-1
size: NA

DNA: TGTGCCAGCAGTCTAGCGGGAATAGGGTCAATTGAGCAGTTCTTC
CDR3: CASSLAGIGSIEQFF
D: TRBD2
V: TRBV3-1/TRBV3-2
J: TRBJ2-1
size: NA

DNA: TGTGCCAGCAGCCCGGGGGGACAGGGGAACTATGGCTACACCTTC
CDR3: CASSPGGQGNYGYTF
D: TRBD1
V: TRBV5-4
J: TRBJ1-2
size: NA

DNA: TGTGCCAGCAGTTACAACTACGGCCTAGCGGGCTACGAGCAGTACTTC
CDR3: CASSYNYGLAGYEQYF
D: TRBD2
V: TRBV27
J: TRBJ2-7
size: NA